The present TCR beta chain was sequenced within a study of radiation and T cells in renal cell carcinoma. Findings of the study overall: No pretreatment tumor biopsies were available for baseline clonotypes.

Regarding time point: blood 4 weeks post-SBRT, at nephrectomy. Treatment: 15 Gy SBRT to primary tumor, nephrectomy 4 weeks later. Nephrectomy followed 15 Gy stereotactic body radiation by 4 weeks. Blood was sampled at baseline, 2 weeks and 4 weeks after SBRT. Clear cell pathology was present in this patient's renal cell carcinoma. TCRdb's copy holds only in-frame clones and misses some; the assay was immunoSEQ multiplex PCR. The sample carries just under 150,000 clones, 75% to 90% recorded once. This clone was picked up a small number of times. Its antigen is unidentified. The CDR3 is made up of 17 amino acids. Germline CDR1 is SEHNR and CDR2 is FQNEAQ (reference sequence). V was cut by 4 bases and J by 0 bases, with 15 bases left in between.

The rearrangement links TRBV7-9 to TRBJ1-4, with D maybe TRBD1 (6 bases). The sequence was collected from a woman in her 50s with renal cell carcinoma. The sequencing here drew on blood, taken from a patient whose treatment included radiotherapy and nephrectomy. Here the CDR3 DNA reads TGTGCCAGCAGCTCCGGACAGTTCGAACCAACTAATGAAAAACTGTTTTTT. Its translation: CASSSGQFEPTNEKLFF.